The T cell receptor beta chain described here comes from a study of cytomegalovirus exposure and HLA in healthy donors. Per germline, CDR1 SGHVS and CDR2 FQNEAQ. Trimming shortened V by 5 bases and J by 3 bases, and 13 bases separated the two germline ends. The CDR3 covers 15 residues. The donors comprised healthy bone marrow donors. Of note for this clone: The antigen remains unidentified.

Study observations and caveats: A link between a missense DCLRE1C variant and TCR beta V- and J-gene trimming emerged from a later analysis.

With 60 Vbeta and 13 Jbeta primers, the PCR was carried out. Using immunoSEQ multiplex PCR, the repertoire was profiled, and TCRdb retains in-frame clones only, with some absent. Of around 180,000 clones listed, 70% to 85% are singletons. This TCR came from a middle-aged woman in good health and CMV-seronegative. V is TRBV7-8 and J is TRBJ1-4, with D hard to call. Sequences were obtained from PBMCs. The CDR3 DNA reads TGTGCCAGCAGCCCCCAACGCGGGGCTAATGAAAAACTGTTTTTT. Protein product: CASSPQRGANEKLFF. Full variable domain (outside the CDR3, taken from reference TRBV7-8 and TRBJ1-4): GAGVSQSPRYKVAKRGQDVALRCDPISGHVSLFWYQQALGQGPEFLTYFQNEAQLDKSGLPSDRFFAERPEGSVSTLKIQRTQQEDSAVYLCASSPQRGANEKLFFGSGTQLSVL.